The 23 T cell receptor beta chains in this list originate from one sample, sequenced in a study of T cells in Graves' hyperthyroidism and ophthalmopathy. Authors of the study amplified TCR beta CDR3 regions from RNA transcripts. First-round RT-PCR targeting the TCR CDR3 was performed with the HTBI primer set. TCRdb re-called the multiplex PCR reads through MiXCR, storing one row per CDR3 protein. Of under 750,000 distinct CDR3 sequences in the sample, about 19% were seen once. Input material: blood. These receptors were collected from a woman between 50 and 59 years old with Graves' hyperthyroidism that later progressed to Graves' ophthalmopathy.

This clonotype occurred many times. V and J are TRBV11-1 and TRBJ2-7; TRBD1 might be the D (6 bases). Germline values: CDR1 SGHAT, CDR2 FQDESV (reference sequence). The CDR3 is 15 residues long. V lost 5 bases, J lost 4 bases, and 18 bases lay in between. Here the CDR3 DNA reads TGTGCCAGCAGCCCAGTCAGGGGAAACGAATACGAGCAGTACTTC. Translating it yields CASSPVRGNEYEQYF.

The sample holds many counts of this clonotype. The CDR3 DNA reads TGCGCCAGCAGCCTCATAGCGGGGGGATACAATGAGCAGTTCTTC. Translated: CASSLIAGGYNEQFF. This chain joins TRBV5-1 and TRBJ2-1; TRBD2 matches 10 bases. CDR1 is SGHRS and CDR2 is YFSETQ in the germline V gene. The CDR3 has 15 residues. J lost 4 bases, V lost 4 bases, and 5 bases had no gene match.

The V gene is TRBV6-2 or TRBV6-3, the J gene TRBJ1-1; 12 positions match TRBD1. J gave up 8 bases and V 0 bases, and 4 bases lay outside the gene matches. Germline assignment: CDR1 MNHEY and CDR2 SVGEGT. The length of the CDR3 is 15 residues. The CDR3 region is CASSYSGQGAAEAFF. CDR3 DNA: TGTGCCAGCAGTTACTCGGGACAGGGGGCGGCGGAAGCTTTCTTT.

The count of this clonotype is one. The DNA for the CDR3 is TGCGCCAGTGTATCGGGACACCTTTTCTACGAGCAGTACTTC. This gives the protein CASVSGHLFYEQYF. This chain uses TRBV10-2 with TRBJ2-7; D perhaps matches TRBD1 (6 bases). The germline gives CDR1 WSHSY, CDR2 SAAADI. The V end lost 9 bases, the J end lost 3 bases, and 18 bases lay between the germline ends. The CDR3 has 14 residues.

The rearrangement uses TRBV10-3 and TRBJ2-4, with 9 positions matching TRBD2. The CDR3 covers 17 residues. Germline CDR1 and CDR2: ENHRY and SYGVKD. The ends lost 5 bases at V and 7 bases at J; junction bases unmatched: 15. The CDR3 protein is CAISPGGGGAGVNIQYF. As DNA, the CDR3 is TGTGCCATCAGTCCTGGTGGCGGGGGGGCGGGAGTGAACATTCAGTACTTC.

This clonotype was seen at least ten times. The chain employs TRBV3-1 and TRBJ2-1; no firm D call. Per germline, CDR1 LGHDT and CDR2 YNNKEL (reference sequence). The CDR3 consists of 15 residues. The V end lost 0 bases, the J end lost 2 bases, and 8 bases lay between the germline ends. The CDR3 region is CASSQDSGAYNEQFF. CDR3 bases: TGTGCCAGCAGCCAAGATAGTGGGGCCTACAATGAGCAGTTCTTC.

This clonotype was counted many times. The chain recombines TRBV11-3 with TRBJ1-2; 8 bases align to TRBD1. J lost 6 bases, V lost 5 bases, and 5 bases had no gene match. Per germline, CDR1 SGHNT and CDR2 YENEEA. The length of the CDR3 is 13 residues. Here the CDR3 reads CASSRETGDGYTF. The CDR3 coding sequence is TGTGCCAGCAGCAGGGAGACAGGGGATGGCTACACCTTC.

This clonotype came up many times. V gene TRBV20-1 combines with J gene TRBJ2-7; a possible D gene is TRBD2 (6 bases). The germline CDR1 and CDR2 sequences are DFQATT and SNEGSKA (reference sequence). The V end lost 4 bases, the J end lost 0 bases, and 19 bases lay between the germline ends. The CDR3 sequence is 16 residues long. CDR3 amino acids: CSATGVVSSRSYEQYF. The CDR3 DNA sequence: TGCAGTGCTACGGGAGTTGTATCGTCACGCTCCTACGAGCAGTACTTC.

Only a few counts were recorded for this clonotype. The genes are TRBV6-1 and TRBJ1-6, with D possibly matching TRBD1 (6 bases). Per the germline V gene, CDR1 is MNHNS and CDR2 is SASEGT. CDR3 length: 17 amino acids. Trimming took 1 base from V and 5 from J, leaving 15 bases between them. The CDR3 here is CASSEEGGLTHNSPLHF. The CDR3 DNA reads TGTGCCAGCAGTGAAGAGGGGGGGTTGACCCATAATTCACCCCTCCACTTT.

This clonotype has a handful of counts. This CDR3 is CASSTGLNSGNTIYF. CDR3 sequence (DNA): TGCGCCAGCAGCACTGGACTGAACTCTGGAAACACCATATATTTT. The rearrangement links TRBV5-1 to TRBJ1-3, with unresolved D. The germline gives CDR1 SGHRS, CDR2 YFSETQ. The CDR3 consists of 15 residues. Trimming pared 4 bases from V and 0 bases from J, leaving 11 bases between.

Only a few counts were recorded for this clonotype. J is TRBJ2-3 and V is TRBV6-1; 12 bases line up with TRBD2. V lost 4 bases, J lost 4 bases, and 6 bases stayed unmatched. Germline V lookup: CDR1 MNHNS, CDR2 SASEGT. The CDR3 contains 16 residues. The CDR3 spells CASSAGLAGSADTQYF. CDR3 bases: TGTGCCAGCAGTGCCGGACTAGCGGGGAGCGCAGATACGCAGTATTTT.

V usage is TRBV30 and J usage is TRBJ1-5; D call uncertain. The CDR3 runs to 15 residues. V dropped 2 bases and J dropped 0 bases, with 11 bases sitting between them. Germline assignment: CDR1 GTSNPN and CDR2 SVGIG (reference sequence). CDR3 loop: CAWSRVMGSNQPQHF. CDR3 DNA: TGTGCCTGGAGTAGGGTTATGGGTAGCAATCAGCCCCAGCATTTT.

This clonotype was seen ten or more times. The chain uses TRBV5-8 and TRBJ2-5, with D possibly TRBD2 on 5 matching bases. The CDR3 covers 14 residues. V was pared by 4 bases and J by 1 base, with 11 bases between. In germline, CDR1 is SGHTS, CDR2 YDEGEE. The CDR3 protein is CASSPGITQETQYF. The CDR3 region has the DNA TGTGCCAGCAGCCCCGGGATAACCCAAGAGACCCAGTACTTC.

This clonotype was counted only a few times. This chain links TRBV30 with TRBJ1-2, with 9 bases identical to TRBD1. Looked up from germline, CDR1 is GTSNPN and CDR2 is SVGIG (reference sequence). The CDR3 has 12 residues. V was clipped by 8 bases and J by 5 bases; unmatched bases: 6. The CDR3 DNA is TGTGCCGGTACCGGGACAGGGTATGGCTACACCTTC. As protein: CAGTGTGYGYTF.

In this sample, this clonotype turned up many times. V is TRBV11-1 and J is TRBJ2-1, with 12 bases matching TRBD2. Germline assignment: CDR1 SGHAT and CDR2 FQDESV (reference sequence). The CDR3 is 16 amino acids. The V and J ends lost 5 bases and 4 bases, in that order; junction bases with no gene match: 6. CDR3 sequence: CASSHPSGGGYNEQFF. CDR3 sequence (DNA): TGTGCCAGCAGCCATCCTAGCGGGGGGGGATACAATGAGCAGTTCTTC. The whole variable domain, remainder taken from reference TRBV11-1 and TRBJ2-1, is EAEVAQSPRYKITEKSQAVAFWCDPISGHATLYWYRQILGQGPELLVQFQDESVVDDSQLPKDRFSAERLKGVDSTLKIQPAELGDSAMYLCASSHPSGGGYNEQFFGPGTRLTVL.

This clonotype showed up many times. CDR3 DNA: TGCAGTGCTAGAGAAGACCGACAGGTTATTAGCAATCAGCCCCAGCATTTT. Its protein is CSAREDRQVISNQPQHF. The chain recombines TRBV20-1 with TRBJ1-5, with D possibly matching TRBD1 (6 bases). CDR3 length equals 17 residues. The germline CDR1 and CDR2 sequences are DFQATT and SNEGSKA (reference sequence). V dropped 0 bases and J dropped 0 bases, with 15 bases sitting between them.

The chain carries TRBV29-1 and TRBJ2-7; 8 bases agree with TRBD1. This CDR3 is built from 13 residues. Germline CDR1 SQVTM, CDR2 ANQGSEA. The V segment lost 4 bases and the J segment 2 bases; nucleotides outside the gene matches: 4. CDR3 DNA: TGCAGCGTTGGGGACAGGACGGCCTACGAGCAGTACTTC. Amino acids: CSVGDRTAYEQYF.

This clonotype was recorded at least ten times. V is TRBV2 and J is TRBJ2-5; D uncertain. V was clipped by 4 bases and J by 7 bases, with 22 bases between them. Germline V CDR1 and CDR2: SNHLY, FYNNEI. This CDR3 is built from 16 residues. The CDR3 DNA is TGTGCCAGCAGTGCTCTAGAGATGAACACGGCGAGGACCCAGTACTTC. Translated, it gives CASSALEMNTARTQYF.

V and J are TRBV15 and TRBJ1-2, with D maybe TRBD1 (6 bases). The CDR3 extends over 14 amino acids. V was clipped by 2 bases and J by 6 bases, with 13 bases between them. The V gene's germline CDR1 is LNHNV and CDR2 YYDKDF (reference sequence). The CDR3 region is CATSRTTGPNGYTF. The CDR3 bases are TGTGCCACCAGCAGAACTACAGGGCCCAATGGCTACACCTTC.

Only a few counts were recorded for this clonotype. The chain links TRBV3-1 to TRBJ2-7, with D uncertain. CDR1 is LGHDT, CDR2 YNNKEL, per germline (reference sequence). The CDR3 length is 16 residues. The ends were cut back, 7 bases at V and 2 bases at J, with 21 bases in the middle. CDR3 DNA: TGTGCCAGCAAGGGTTTCTGGGCAGACACAACCTACGAGCAGTACTTC. Its translation: CASKGFWADTTYEQYF.

This clonotype occurred many times. This chain joins TRBV5-1 and TRBJ2-1, with 9 bases fitting TRBD2. V shed 0 bases and J 0 bases; nucleotides not matched to a gene: 1. The CDR3 sequence is 16 residues long. The germline V gene has CDR1 SGHRS and CDR2 YFSETQ. The CDR3 loop reads CASSLVAGASYNEQFF. In nucleotides, the CDR3 is TGCGCCAGCAGCTTGGTAGCGGGGGCCTCCTACAATGAGCAGTTCTTC. Full variable domain (missing parts from reference TRBV5-1 and TRBJ2-1): KAGVTQTPRYLIKTRGQQVTLSCSPISGHRSVSWYQQTPGQGLQFLFEYFSETQRNKGNFPGRFSGRQFSNSRSEMNVSTLELGDSALYLCASSLVAGASYNEQFFGPGTRLTVL.

This clonotype showed up many times. The CDR3 here is CASSRGGTGELFF. DNA of the CDR3: TGTGCCAGCAGCCGGGGGGGGACCGGGGAGCTGTTTTTT. J is TRBJ2-2 and V is TRBV6-1, with 8 nucleotides matching TRBD2. This CDR3 region has 13 residues. V shed 6 bases and J 5 bases; nucleotides not matched to a gene: 2. The germline CDR1 and CDR2 sequences are MNHNS and SASEGT.

This clonotype was observed a few times. A junction boundary mismatches the germline segment, possibly from a read error. The chain combines TRBV12-3 or TRBV12-4 with TRBJ2-1, with a possible D match to TRBD2 (6 bases). This CDR3 has 15 residues. The CDR3 nucleotides are TGTGCCAGCAGTTTAACGGCGGGGAACTACGATGAGCAGTTCTTC. Translation gives CASSLTAGNYDEQFF.